These 32 T cell receptor beta chains were sequenced from one sample in a study of T cells after yellow fever vaccination. TCRdb reprocessed the 5' RACE reads with MiXCR, giving one entry per CDR3 protein. The sample lists 500,000 to 650,000 distinct CDR3 sequences; about a sixth were seen once. The starting material was PBMCs, obtained 4 to 6 days after the first yellow fever vaccination. The receptors come from a young man who received the YFV17D yellow fever vaccine.

The chain joins TRBV6-2 or TRBV6-3 to TRBJ2-1, with D possibly TRBD2 on 7 matching bases. The CDR3 consists of 11 residues. Between the trimmed V and J ends, which lost 8 bases and 14 bases, there was a span of 16 bases. CDR1 is MNHEY and CDR2 is SVGEGT in the germline V gene. CDR3 nucleotide sequence: TGTGCCAGCGGCGGGGGCCCCACCGAGTTCTTC. Translation: CASGGGPTEFF.

The chain has TRBV5-1 and TRBJ1-1; TRBD1 is a possible D gene (5 bases). The length of the CDR3 is 15 residues. V lost 7 bases to trimming and J lost 2 bases, with 18 bases between them. Per the germline V gene, CDR1 is SGHRS and CDR2 is YFSETQ. The CDR3 loop reads CASSKGWGTNTEAFF. CDR3 DNA: TGCGCCAGCTCGAAGGGTTGGGGGACTAACACTGAAGCTTTCTTT.

This clonotype was seen a few times. This sequence joins TRBV5-4 and TRBJ2-7; D could derive from TRBD1 or TRBD2 (5 bases each). CDR1 and CDR2 from the germline V gene are SGHNT and YYREEE (reference sequence). Trimming left V 0 bases short and J 7 bases short, with 23 bases between. The CDR3 is made up of 17 amino acids. The CDR3 loop reads CASSLAYRGGRAREQYF. CDR3 in DNA: TGTGCCAGCAGCTTGGCCTACCGGGGCGGACGCGCTCGGGAGCAGTACTTC.

This chain links TRBV7-8 with TRBJ2-3; TRBD2 agrees at 9 bases. CDR1 and CDR2 (germline): SGHVS, FQNEAQ. The CDR3 spans 13 residues. Trimming at V came to 3 bases and at J to 6 bases, leaving 1 base not matched to a gene. The CDR3 here is CASSLGTSDTQYF. CDR3 DNA sequence: TGTGCCAGCAGCTTGGGGACTAGCGATACGCAGTATTTT.

V and J are TRBV27 and TRBJ2-7; TRBD2 agrees at 10 bases. Unmatched junction bases numbered 6, after V lost 5 bases and J lost 5 bases. Germline loops: CDR1 MNHEY, CDR2 SMNVEV (reference sequence). The CDR3 totals 14 residues. CDR3 residues: CASSLGLAAHEQYF. DNA for the CDR3: TGTGCCAGCAGTCTCGGACTAGCGGCCCACGAGCAGTACTTC.

This clonotype was seen a single time. Relative to the germline gene, one junction end is altered; a read error may explain this. The chain couples TRBV7-8 to TRBJ1-6; D remains unclear. Germline V gene lookup returns CDR1 SGHVS and CDR2 FQNEAQ. The CDR3 loop spans 15 amino acids. CDR3 coding DNA: TGTGCCAGCAGCTTAGTGAGCAGAAATAATTCACCCCTCCGCTTT. It specifies CASSLVSRNNSPLRF.

This clonotype came up a few times. The chain couples TRBV12-5 to TRBJ2-7; no definite D call. The CDR3 is 11 residues long. V shed 8 bases and J shed 7 bases, with 12 bases lying between them. From germline, CDR1 is LGHNT and CDR2 FRNRAP. Here the CDR3 DNA reads TGTGCTAGTTCGAACCCGTTAGAGCAGTACTTC. This sequence encodes CASSNPLEQYF.

The chain uses TRBV24-1 and TRBJ1-1, with 7 bases fitting TRBD1. The CDR3 sequence is 12 residues long. In germline, CDR1 is KGHDR, CDR2 SFDVKD. J lost 11 bases, V lost 5 bases, and 7 bases had no gene match. Here the CDR3 reads CATSVQGGAAFF. CDR3 in DNA: TGTGCCACCAGTGTTCAGGGGGGTGCGGCTTTCTTT.

The chain uses TRBV6-2 or TRBV6-3 and TRBJ2-7; D is uncertain. This CDR3 comprises 15 residues. Trimming removed 1 base at V and 2 bases at J, with 12 bases between. Germline CDR1 MNHEY, CDR2 SVGEGT. The CDR3 DNA reads TGTGCCAGCAGTTACTTCGCGGTTGGGGCCTACGAGCAGTACTTC. This gives the protein CASSYFAVGAYEQYF.

The V gene is TRBV7-3, the J gene TRBJ2-1; D might be TRBD2 (5 bases). The CDR3 loop spans 14 amino acids. Germline CDR1 is SGHTA and CDR2 is FQGTGA. V lost 5 bases, J lost 1 base, and 9 bases lay in between. CDR3: CASSIDYSYNEQFF. CDR3 nucleotide sequence: TGTGCCAGCAGCATTGACTATTCCTACAATGAGCAGTTCTTC.

The V call is TRBV9, the J call TRBJ2-2; D perhaps matches TRBD1 (6 bases). CDR3 size: 16 residues. The V gene's germline CDR1 is SGDLS and CDR2 YYNGEE. V was shortened by 0 bases and J by 7 bases, with 16 bases between the two germline ends. CDR3 nucleotide sequence: TGTGCCAGCAGCGTAGCCCCGGGACAATCCAACGGGGAGCTGTTTTTT. Translation: CASSVAPGQSNGELFF.

This clonotype was counted a few times. This rearrangement joins TRBV6-5 to TRBJ2-7, with 11 bases aligning to TRBD2. CDR1 and CDR2 (germline): MNHEY, SVGAGI. The CDR3 runs to 14 residues. V gave up 2 bases and J gave up 9 bases; unmatched junction bases: 6. The CDR3 nucleotides read TGTGCCAGCAGTTACACCATTGGGACTAGCGGGCAGTACGTC. As protein: CASSYTIGTSGQYV.

The V gene is TRBV2, the J gene TRBJ1-2; no firm D call. CDR1 is SNHLY, CDR2 FYNNEI, per germline. This CDR3 has 13 residues. V shed 3 bases and J shed 3 bases, with 8 bases lying between them. The DNA for the CDR3 is TGTGCCAGCAGTGACAGGTTCGACTATGGCTACACCTTC. Amino acid sequence: CASSDRFDYGYTF.

In its sample, this clonotype was seen many times. V gene TRBV12-5 combines with J gene TRBJ1-5; D possibly corresponds to TRBD1 (5 bases). The germline V and J ends were trimmed by 1 base and 4 bases, with 11 bases remaining between them. CDR1 LGHNT and CDR2 FRNRAP come from the germline V gene. This CDR3 is built from 15 residues. This CDR3 reads CASGLADRPNQPQHF. CDR3 bases: TGTGCTAGTGGTTTGGCCGACAGACCGAATCAGCCCCAGCATTTT.

This clonotype was counted a few times. This chain connects TRBV7-8 to TRBJ1-5, with 8 positions matching TRBD1. The CDR3 is 18 residues long. Germline lookup yields CDR1 SGHVS and CDR2 FQNEAQ. Trimming took 6 bases from V and 2 from J; bases not matched to a gene: 15. For the CDR3, the DNA is TGTGCCAGCAGTAAGACAGGGGACGATATAGGTGGCAATCAGCCCCAGCATTTT. Its protein is CASSKTGDDIGGNQPQHF.

This clonotype occurred a few times. The genes are TRBV7-2 and TRBJ1-6, with 9 positions matching TRBD1. The CDR3 loop spans 14 amino acids. Germline CDR1 and CDR2: SGHTA and FQGNSA. V trimming: 8 bases; J trimming: 9 bases; junction bases outside the gene matches: 8. The DNA for the CDR3 is TGTGCCAGCGATTTGGGACAGGGAACTTCACCCCTCCACTTT. It is translated as CASDLGQGTSPLHF.

The rearrangement joins TRBV20-1 to TRBJ2-1; 16 nucleotides match TRBD2. Germline loops: CDR1 DFQATT, CDR2 SNEGSKA (reference sequence). The CDR3 runs 14 residues. The CDR3 loop is CRPGLAGGSNEQFF. The CDR3 nucleotides are TGCAGGCCGGGACTAGCGGGGGGGTCAAATGAGCAGTTCTTC.

This chain uses TRBV2 with TRBJ1-5, with 12 positions matching TRBD1. Trimming took 6 bases from V and 7 from J; bases not matched to a gene: 10. The CDR3 contains 16 residues. Germline values: CDR1 SNHLY, CDR2 FYNNEI. The CDR3 sequence is CASSAPGQGAAQPQHF. The DNA of the CDR3 is TGTGCCAGCAGCGCCCCGGGACAGGGGGCTGCGCAGCCCCAGCATTTT. Full variable domain (missing parts from reference TRBV2 and TRBJ1-5): EPEVTQTPSHQVTQMGQEVILRCVPISNHLYFYWYRQILGQKVEFLVSFYNNEISEKSEIFDDQFSVERPDGSNFTLKIRSTKLEDSAMYFCASSAPGQGAAQPQHFGDGTRLSIL.

This clonotype has only a few counts. This chain joins TRBV5-1 and TRBJ2-7, with D possibly matching TRBD1 (5 bases). V was cut by 0 bases and J by 0 bases, with 10 bases left in between. Germline V gene sequence: CDR1 SGHRS, CDR2 YFSETQ. This CDR3 has 15 amino acids. The CDR3 is CASSLAPDSSYEQYV. The DNA for the CDR3 is TGCGCCAGCAGCTTGGCGCCAGACAGCTCCTACGAGCAGTACGTC.

The table lists this clonotype with a few counts. V is TRBV4-3 and J is TRBJ2-2, with D maybe TRBD2 (6 bases). Trimming shortened V by 0 bases and J by 7 bases, and 18 bases separated the two germline ends. This CDR3 spans 17 amino acids. Germline V lookup: CDR1 LGHNA, CDR2 YSLEER. The CDR3 loop reads CASSQEGGAGRHGELFF. For the CDR3, the DNA is TGCGCCAGCAGCCAAGAAGGCGGGGCAGGGAGGCACGGGGAGCTGTTTTTT.

As to this clonotype: One junction end does not reproduce the germline sequence, and a read error may be involved. The V and J genes are TRBV12-3 or TRBV12-4 and TRBJ2-2, with TRBD1 as a possible D gene (6 bases). This CDR3 comprises 18 residues. CDR3 sequence reads: CAFSLALMPTGQTGELSF. As DNA, the CDR3 is TGTGCCTTCAGTTTAGCCCTGATGCCGACAGGCCAGACCGGGGAGCTGTCTTTT.

This chain joins TRBV20-1 and TRBJ1-2; D might be TRBD1 (6 bases). Per germline, CDR1 DFQATT and CDR2 SNEGSKA (reference sequence). The CDR3 covers 13 residues. Trimming stripped 6 bases from V and 7 bases from J, with 18 bases between. CDR3 sequence (DNA): TGCAGTGCCAGACAGGTCGCTTTTAGTGGCTACACCTTC. Protein product: CSARQVAFSGYTF.

This clonotype was recorded at least ten times. The chain employs TRBV5-1 and TRBJ2-5; D possibly corresponds to TRBD1 (6 bases). The CDR3 has 15 amino acids. V was trimmed by 1 base and J by 1 base, leaving 11 bases between them. Germline V gives CDR1 SGHRS, CDR2 YFSETQ. Here the CDR3 reads CASSLSGTLQETQYF. Written as DNA, the CDR3 is TGCGCCAGCAGCTTGTCTGGGACACTCCAAGAGACCCAGTACTTC.

The chain joins TRBV6-5 to TRBJ1-5; tentative D call: TRBD1 (5 bases). V lost 4 bases and J 2 bases, leaving 9 bases between the germline ends. This CDR3 has 14 residues. CDR1 and CDR2 (germline): MNHEY, SVGAGI. The CDR3 coding sequence is TGTGCCAGCAGTTTCAGGGAGGGCAATCAGCCCCAGCATTTT. Its protein is CASSFREGNQPQHF.

This clonotype came up a few times. The chain links TRBV3-1 to TRBJ1-1; 7 bases line up with TRBD1. The CDR3 is 16 amino acids. Germline values: CDR1 LGHDT, CDR2 YNNKEL (reference sequence). V lost 2 bases and J lost 1; bases outside the gene matches: 7. The CDR3 DNA follows: TGTGCCAGCAGCCAACCAGGGGGGGGTGAGAACACTGAAGCTTTCTTT. Its translation is CASSQPGGGENTEAFF. Complete variable domain (other parts from reference TRBV3-1 and TRBJ1-1): DTAVSQTPKYLVTQMGNDKSIKCEQNLGHDTMYWYKQDSKKFLKIMFSYNNKELIINETVPNRFSPKSPDKAHLNLHINSLELGDSAVYFCASSQPGGGENTEAFFGQGTRLTVV.

The gene calls are TRBV6-5 and TRBJ1-5; a possible D gene is TRBD1 (6 bases). The CDR3 runs 17 residues. The V gene lost 2 bases and the J gene lost 3 bases, with 17 bases spanning the gap. The germline V gene has CDR1 MNHEY and CDR2 SVGAGI. DNA of the CDR3: TGTGCCAGCAGTTACATCCGGACAGCCAATTTCAATCAGCCCCAGCATTTT. It codes for CASSYIRTANFNQPQHF.

This clonotype was recorded a few times. This chain uses TRBV12-3 or TRBV12-4 with TRBJ1-5, with unresolved D. The CDR3 extends over 15 amino acids. Between the trimmed V and J ends, which lost 6 bases and 1 base, there was a span of 13 bases. In DNA form, the CDR3 reads TGTGCCAGCAGACTCGATGCGGGGAGCAATCAGCCCCAGCATTTT. Protein product: CASRLDAGSNQPQHF.

The V and J genes are TRBV9 and TRBJ2-5; 8 nucleotides match TRBD2. The CDR3 extends over 13 amino acids. Germline CDR1 reads SGDLS; CDR2 reads YYNGEE. V was pared by 3 bases and J by 5 bases, with 3 bases of the junction left unmatched. Here the CDR3 reads CASSARLAETQYF. Here the CDR3 DNA reads TGTGCCAGCAGCGCCCGACTAGCGGAGACCCAGTACTTC.

This chain joins TRBV5-4 and TRBJ2-1; possible D gene TRBD2, 6 bases. The CDR3 runs to 14 residues. Germline V gene lookup returns CDR1 SGHNT and CDR2 YYREEE (reference sequence). Trimming removed 4 bases at V and 3 bases at J, with 11 bases between. The CDR3 DNA reads TGTGCCAGCAGCGCCGACGGGGGCTACAATGAGCAGTTCTTC. It is translated as CASSADGGYNEQFF.

Many counts were recorded for this clonotype. V gene TRBV20-1 combines with J gene TRBJ1-5, with a tentative D call TRBD1 (5 bases). V was shortened by 3 bases and J by 7 bases, with 13 bases between the two germline ends. This CDR3 is built from 13 residues. Germline V gene sequence: CDR1 DFQATT, CDR2 SNEGSKA (reference sequence). The CDR3: CSASLQAEQPQHF. CDR3 nucleotide sequence: TGCAGTGCTAGTTTACAGGCGGAACAGCCCCAGCATTTT.

V gene TRBV5-6 combines with J gene TRBJ2-5, with D perhaps matching TRBD1 or TRBD2 (5 bases each). Germline lookup yields CDR1 SGHDT and CDR2 YYEEEE. CDR3 length: 16 amino acids. Trimming took 4 bases from V and 2 from J, leaving 18 bases between them. The CDR3 bases are TGTGCCAGCAGCCCCGGACACTTCGGAGGACAAGAGACCCAGTACTTC. Amino acids: CASSPGHFGGQETQYF.

This clonotype was detected only a few times. V gene TRBV12-3 or TRBV12-4 combines with J gene TRBJ1-1, with D possibly being TRBD1 (5 bases). CDR3 size: 14 residues. The V gene lost 8 bases and the J gene lost 4 bases, with 17 bases spanning the gap. The CDR3 reads CASRGGGGGTEAFF. The DNA of the CDR3 is TGTGCCAGCCGGGGCGGGGGAGGAGGCACTGAAGCTTTCTTT.